This entry lists 8 T cell receptor beta chains sequenced from one sample in a study of CD8+ T cells in alopecia areata. As the sequencing template, cDNA was produced by extracting RNA and reverse transcribing it. Assay used: immunoSEQ multiplex PCR; TCRdb lists only in-frame clones, some missing. Of approximately 140,000 clones listed, around 86% were seen once; the top ten hold roughly 16%. Sequenced here: CD8+ T cells sorted from blood, sampled at week 0. These receptors originate from a human donor with alopecia areata.

The chain recombines TRBV10-3 with TRBJ1-1, with 7 nucleotides matching TRBD1. V gave up 0 bases and J gave up 0 bases; unmatched junction bases: 19. CDR1 and CDR2 from the germline V gene are ENHRY and SYGVKD. The CDR3 is made up of 21 amino acids. The chain's CDR3 is CAISESNVRPGQKGMNTEAFF. CDR3 DNA: TGTGCCATCAGTGAGTCGAATGTAAGACCGGGACAGAAAGGCATGAACACTGAAGCTTTCTTT.

The chain uses TRBV6-6 and TRBJ2-2; D is undetermined. Germline loops: CDR1 MNHNY, CDR2 SVGAGI (reference sequence). The CDR3 sequence is 14 residues long. Trimming left V 0 bases short and J 1 base short, with 3 bases between. The CDR3: CASSYSGNTGELFF. For the CDR3, the DNA is TGTGCCAGCAGTTACTCAGGGAACACCGGGGAGCTGTTTTTT.

The gene calls are TRBV4-1 and TRBJ2-7; D gene unclear. Per the germline V gene, CDR1 is MGHRA and CDR2 is YSYEKL. There are 14 residues in the CDR3. Between the trimmed V and J ends, which lost 2 bases and 7 bases, there was a span of 15 bases. CDR3 coding DNA: TGCGCCAGCAGCCAATCGAACCTTTACGCGGAGCAGTACTTC. The encoded protein is CASSQSNLYAEQYF.

The J gene is TRBJ1-1, the V gene TRBV14, with D uncertain. The CDR3 runs 15 residues. Germline values: CDR1 SGHDN, CDR2 FVKESK. Trimming cost V 6 bases and J 5 bases, with 19 bases left between them. CDR3 nucleotides: TGTGCCAGCAGACCGCTAATAGGGCCGGGGACTGAAGCTTTCTTT. It is translated as CASRPLIGPGTEAFF.

This clone was seen a few times. The genes are TRBV27 and TRBJ1-2, with TRBD1 matching over 7 bases. Germline V gives CDR1 MNHEY, CDR2 SMNVEV (reference sequence). V was clipped by 4 bases and J by 4 bases; unmatched bases: 12. CDR3 length equals 16 residues. In DNA, the CDR3 is TGTGCCAGCAGTTACAGGGGCAGGGGGATCGTCTATGGCTACACCTTC. Translating gives CASSYRGRGIVYGYTF.

This rearrangement joins TRBV29-1 to TRBJ2-7; D not resolved. CDR1 and CDR2 (germline): SQVTM, ANQGSEA. The CDR3 runs to 12 residues. V lost 4 bases and J lost 0, with 7 bases in between. The CDR3 spells CSVGWTSYEQYF. The CDR3 DNA is TGCAGCGTTGGGTGGACCTCCTACGAGCAGTACTTC.

The rearrangement links TRBV29-1 to TRBJ2-1, with 13 nucleotides matching TRBD2. The germline V gene encodes CDR1 SQVTM and CDR2 ANQGSEA. The trim removed 3 bases at V and 4 bases at J, leaving 12 bases unmatched. This CDR3 is 18 amino acids long. Here the CDR3 DNA reads TGCAGCGTTGATGGAAGACTAGCGGGAGGCACTCAGTACAATGAGCAGTTCTTC. Its protein is CSVDGRLAGGTQYNEQFF.

The rearrangement links TRBV11-2 to TRBJ2-7; possibly TRBD1 for D (6 bases). This CDR3 region has 16 residues. Germline-derived CDR1 and CDR2 are SGHAT and FQNNGV. The V and J ends lost 4 bases and 0 bases respectively, with 16 bases between them. This chain's CDR3 is CASSSSTGLISYEQYF. CDR3 sequence (DNA): TGTGCCAGCAGCTCTAGTACAGGGCTCATCTCCTACGAGCAGTACTTC.